This TCR beta chain was sequenced for a study of T cell changes during pregnancy in multiple sclerosis (dated 2019 in TCRdb). Some background on the complete study: Changes in the T cell repertoire over the course of pregnancy were examined in this study in women with multiple sclerosis.

Worth noting for this clone: This clone's antigen is unknown. No clone much larger than this one lies a single base away; base qualities are absent.

Library preparation used the immunoSEQ multiplex PCR assay. TCRdb retrieved this table from immuneACCESS and kept in-frame rearrangements only. Not all clones are present; in checked studies, unresolved V genes account for under half, and no reason is known for the remainder. Across this sample there are around 35,000 clones, with about nine tenths seen only once. Around 11% of the sample is held by the ten biggest clonotypes. The CDR3 sequence holds 15 residues, the cysteine and phenylalanine included. Of the read, only the CDR3 DNA is kept; its 45 bases are in frame from base 1. V is trimmed back by 3 bases and J by 3 bases, and the junction contains 7 bases that no gene match accounts for. Per the germline V gene (reference sequence), MNHEY is the CDR1 and SMNVEV is the CDR2.

In this chain, TRBV27 is recombined with TRBJ1-1; 7 bases in the junction line up with TRBD1. Here the sequenced sample was CD8+ T cells from peripheral blood mononuclear cells, taken before pregnancy. This TCR was sampled from a female donor with multiple sclerosis, enrolled in a pregnancy study. Here the CDR3 is given as CASSFDRAEDTEAFF. The DNA sequence follows: TGTGCCAGCAGTTTCGACAGGGCGGAGGACACTGAAGCTTTCTTT.